The subject of this entry is one TCR beta chain. Its antigen is unidentified. Sequenced by immunoSEQ multiplex PCR; TCRdb stores in-frame clones only, minus some. The profile shows 130,000 to 150,000 clones, around 90% of them singletons. The data are from a study of T cell responses to AZD1222 COVID-19 vaccine. Findings of the study overall: Distributed over spike, vaccine-associated CD4 TCRs predominated at 160-218 and 743-854. White British people made up most donors, females outnumbered males, and clonal diversity was possibly underestimated. Nearly half of spike-specific TCRs reportedly target variant regions that are unmutated in the B.1.351 and B.1.1.7 variants.

The CDR3 runs 15 residues. Germline V CDR1 and CDR2: SQVTM, ANQGSEA. After removal of 1 base from V and 3 bases from J, the junction contained 6 bases not matched to a gene. The sample consisted of peripheral blood, taken 28 days after the second dose of the MenACWY control vaccine. This TCR came from an adult who received the MenACWY meningococcal vaccine as a control. The genes are TRBV29-1 and TRBJ2-1; 7 bases are shared with TRBD1. CDR3 DNA: TGCAGCGTTGAAGGCCACAGGGGCTTCTACAATGAGCAGTTCTTC. Amino acid sequence: CSVEGHRGFYNEQFF.